This entry is about one TCR beta chain. There is no known antigen for this receptor. Base quality data are lacking; no much larger clone is found one base away. The library was produced with PCR. TCR sequencing of DNA from cultured CD4+ T cells used the Oncomine TCR Beta short-read assay at the Johns Hopkins FTIC core. The QIAamp micro DNA kit was used to extract genomic DNA from the cultured CD4+ T cells. The Oncomine TCR Beta libraries from cultured CD4+ T cells were pooled using unique dual indexes and then sequenced on an Illumina iSeq 100. On the authors' methods: Non-productive sequences were removed, and CDR3s that did not start with C, did not end with F or W, or were shorter than 7 amino acids were discarded. The MANAFEST web application was used to identify antigen-specific clonotypes by comparing peptide-stimulated wells against reference wells and other culture wells. To be called positive, a clone needed an FDR below 0.05, an odds ratio above 5, and a productive frequency above 0.1% in at least two of three replicate wells. Cross-reactive clonotypes were defined as significantly expanded in both SARS-CoV-2 spike wells and at least one common cold coronavirus spike condition. Levenshtein distances (stringdist) and unrooted phylogenetic trees (ape) in R version 3.6.1 were used to assess CDR3 homology. In TCRdb, the public reads were trimmed at Q25 with fastp and aligned with MiXCR, with productive beta chains retained. Rows merge per CDR3 protein into single entries with the most common DNA and genes. None of the V and J calls come from the authors' own analysis; TCRdb made them. The sample profile shows over 10,000 distinct CDR3 sequences; 60% of them were found once. The ten largest account for over 20% of the sample.

This entry comes from a study of vaccination and CD4 T cells after COVID-19 (dated by TCRdb to between 2021 and 2022). A note on the overall study: Convalescent patients had a positive SARS-CoV-2 result on nasal swab PCR, and of these patients, some ten had mild disease and one had severe disease. In around 9 COVID-19 convalescent patients and 4 infection-naive healthy vaccine recipients, researchers compared the spike-specific CD4+ TCR repertoire from before mRNA vaccination with the repertoire from after. Post-COVID blood samples were collected from convalescent patients a median of around 100 days after diagnosis, with a range of roughly 35 to 170 days. The convalescent cohort comprised six males and four females, including two Hispanic individuals, seven Caucasians, two Asians and one multiracial person. Culture stimuli were overlapping spike peptide pools from SARS-CoV-2 and from the common cold coronaviruses HCoV-NL63, HCoV-OC43 and HCoV-229E. Control cultures received a CEFX viral epitope pool as the positive control, an HIV-1 Nef peptide pool as the negative control, or no peptide. Each participant got two doses of either the Pfizer-BioNTech BNT162b2 vaccine (n=8) or the Moderna mRNA-1273 vaccine (n=2). The time from the second vaccine dose to post-vaccine blood sampling had a median of around 72 days and ranged from roughly 13 to 241 days. Results the study describes overall, beyond this receptor: In convalescent patients, a median around 83% of post-vaccine SARS-CoV-2-reactive clones were detected only after vaccination, and vaccine-specific priming was suggested by this finding. Of the vaccine-specific clones in convalescent patients, 304 of 307, or nearly all, reacted only to SARS-CoV-2 spike and did not cross-react with common cold coronaviruses. The study included relatively few convalescent patients and did not analyze early timepoints after natural infection. The median count of SARS-CoV-2-reactive clonotypes went up from some 23 after infection to 30 to 40 after vaccination, although the change was not significant.

The cysteine opens and the phenylalanine closes a CDR3 of 19 amino acids. Only the CDR3 region is kept as DNA, spanning 57 bases read in frame from base 1. V is pared back by 2 bases and J by 0 bases, with 17 bases lying between the germline termini. For CDR1 and CDR2, the germline V gene lists MNHEY and SVGAGI. The treatment or condition label of this sample denotes: roughly 10-day PBMC culture with coronavirus spike peptide pools or control peptides (ViraFEST assay). The ViraFEST assay was used in the study, in which antigen-specific T cells were expanded with peptide pools and expanded clonotypes were subsequently identified by TCR sequencing. The convalescent patients' positive SARS-CoV-2 PCR tests fell between March and December 2020, which was before the Alpha, Beta and Delta variants emerged in the United States. PBMCs were cultured at around 2.2 million per well in IMDM supplemented with 5% human AB serum and 8 to 10 IU/ml IL-2, with approximately 11 ug/ml peptide pools added. Half of the culture medium was replaced with fresh IL-2-containing medium on days 3 and 7. After roughly 11 days of culture, CD4+ T cells were isolated by negative selection with the EasySep CD4+ T cell isolation kit. Ficoll-Paque Plus gradient centrifugation was used to isolate PBMCs from whole blood, and the isolated PBMCs were then either used fresh or cryopreserved at -140C. Culture conditions were generally each tested in triplicate wells.

Sequenced: CD4+ T cells from blood, cultured in vitro. This clonotype was sampled from a human donor who had recovered from COVID-19. The chain was built from TRBV6-5 and TRBJ2-6; the best D guess is TRBD1, with 6 bases matching. The DNA reads as follows: TGTGCCAGCAGTTACCCCCAGTTTCCGACAGGCTCTGGGGCCAACGTCCTGACTTTC. This gives the protein CASSYPQFPTGSGANVLTF.